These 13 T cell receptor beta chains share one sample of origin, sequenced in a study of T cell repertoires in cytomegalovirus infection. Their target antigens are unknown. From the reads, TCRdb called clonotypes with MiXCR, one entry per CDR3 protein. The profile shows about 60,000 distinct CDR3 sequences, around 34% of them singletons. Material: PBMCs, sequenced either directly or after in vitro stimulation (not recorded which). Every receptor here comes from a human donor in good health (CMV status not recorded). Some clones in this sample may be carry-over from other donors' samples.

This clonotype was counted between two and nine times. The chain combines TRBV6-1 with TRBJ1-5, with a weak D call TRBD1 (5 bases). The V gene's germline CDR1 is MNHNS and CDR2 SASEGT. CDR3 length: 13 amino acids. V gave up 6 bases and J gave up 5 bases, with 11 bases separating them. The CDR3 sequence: CASSRERDQPQHF. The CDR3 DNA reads TGTGCCAGCAGCAGGGAGCGAGATCAGCCCCAGCATTTT.

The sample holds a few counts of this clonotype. In DNA, the CDR3 is TGTGCCAGCAGCCCCCTAGACAGGGCAGACTACAATGAGCAGTTCTTC. Translation: CASSPLDRADYNEQFF. The J gene is TRBJ2-1, the V gene TRBV7-8, with 7 bases matching TRBD1. The CDR3 is made up of 16 amino acids. The V and J ends lost 5 bases and 3 bases, in that order; junction bases with no gene match: 10. CDR1 SGHVS and CDR2 FQNEAQ come from the germline V gene.

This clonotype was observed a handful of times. The CDR3 loop is CASSDFLTGRGNTIYF. The CDR3 bases are TGTGCCAGCAGCGACTTTCTTACAGGGAGAGGAAACACCATATATTTT. The V gene is TRBV7-9, the J gene TRBJ1-3; a possible D gene is TRBD1 (6 bases). The germline V gene encodes CDR1 SEHNR and CDR2 FQNEAQ (reference sequence). Trimming removed 5 bases at V and 4 bases at J, with 18 bases between. CDR3 length equals 16 residues.

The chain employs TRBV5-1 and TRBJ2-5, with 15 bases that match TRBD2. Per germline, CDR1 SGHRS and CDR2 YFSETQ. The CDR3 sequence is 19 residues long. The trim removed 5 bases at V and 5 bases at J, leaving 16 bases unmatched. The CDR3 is CASRSGGLAGGQVLETQYF. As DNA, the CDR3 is TGCGCCAGCAGAAGTGGTGGACTAGCGGGGGGGCAAGTATTGGAGACCCAGTACTTC.

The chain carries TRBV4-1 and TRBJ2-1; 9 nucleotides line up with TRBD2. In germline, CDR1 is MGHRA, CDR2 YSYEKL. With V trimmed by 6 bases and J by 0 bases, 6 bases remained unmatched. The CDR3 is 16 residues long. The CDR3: CASRPSGISSYNEQFF. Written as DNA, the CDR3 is TGCGCCAGCAGACCTAGCGGGATTAGCTCCTACAATGAGCAGTTCTTC.

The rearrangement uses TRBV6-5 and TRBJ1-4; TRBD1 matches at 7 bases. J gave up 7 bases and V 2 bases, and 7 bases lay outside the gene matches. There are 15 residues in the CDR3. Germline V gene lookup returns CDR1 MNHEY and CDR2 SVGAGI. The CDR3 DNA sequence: TGTGCCAGCAGTTACGGGAGGGGGCAGAGTGAAAAACTGTTTTTT. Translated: CASSYGRGQSEKLFF.

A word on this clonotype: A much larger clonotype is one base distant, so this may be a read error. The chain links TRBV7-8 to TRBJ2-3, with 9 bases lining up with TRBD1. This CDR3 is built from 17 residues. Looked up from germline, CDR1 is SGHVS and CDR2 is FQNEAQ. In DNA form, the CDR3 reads TGTGCCAGCAGCTTAGCCCGACAGGGGGGCGTCACAAATACGCAGTATTTT. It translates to CASSLARQGGVTNTQYF.

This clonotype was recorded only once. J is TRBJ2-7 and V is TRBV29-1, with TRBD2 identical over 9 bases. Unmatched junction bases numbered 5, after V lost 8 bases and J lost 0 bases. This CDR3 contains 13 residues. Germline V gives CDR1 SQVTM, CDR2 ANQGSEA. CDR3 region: CSIYSGSSYEQYF. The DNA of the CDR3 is TGCAGCATATATAGCGGGAGCTCCTACGAGCAGTACTTC.

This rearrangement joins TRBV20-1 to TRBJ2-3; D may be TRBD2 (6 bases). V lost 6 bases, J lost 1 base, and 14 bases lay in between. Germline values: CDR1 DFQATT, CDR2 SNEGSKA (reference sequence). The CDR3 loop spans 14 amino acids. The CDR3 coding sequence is TGCAGTGCAGTCGGATGGGGGGGCACAGATACGCAGTATTTT. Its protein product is CSAVGWGGTDTQYF.

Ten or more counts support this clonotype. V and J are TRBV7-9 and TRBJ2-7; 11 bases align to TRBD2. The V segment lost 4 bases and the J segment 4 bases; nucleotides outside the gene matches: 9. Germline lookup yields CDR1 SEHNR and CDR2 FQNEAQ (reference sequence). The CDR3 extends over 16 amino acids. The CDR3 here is CASSSLPTSGSYEQYF. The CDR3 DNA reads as TGTGCCAGCAGCTCTCTGCCCACTAGCGGGAGTTACGAGCAGTACTTC.

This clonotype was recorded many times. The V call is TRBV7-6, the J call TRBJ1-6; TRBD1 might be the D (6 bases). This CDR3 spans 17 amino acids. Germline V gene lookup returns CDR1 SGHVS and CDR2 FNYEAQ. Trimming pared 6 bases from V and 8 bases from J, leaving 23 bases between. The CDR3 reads CASRTTPGGQVDSPLHF. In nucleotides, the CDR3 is TGTGCCAGCAGAACAACCCCCGGGGGCCAGGTGGATTCACCCCTCCACTTT.

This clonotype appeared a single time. This chain's CDR3 is CASSAVGGNEQFF. The CDR3 coding sequence is TGCGCCAGCAGCGCGGTGGGGGGGAATGAGCAGTTCTTC. The V call is TRBV5-1, the J call TRBJ2-1; 7 positions match TRBD2. J lost 7 bases, V lost 4 bases, and 5 bases had no gene match. CDR1 is SGHRS and CDR2 is YFSETQ in the germline V gene. This CDR3 has 13 amino acids.

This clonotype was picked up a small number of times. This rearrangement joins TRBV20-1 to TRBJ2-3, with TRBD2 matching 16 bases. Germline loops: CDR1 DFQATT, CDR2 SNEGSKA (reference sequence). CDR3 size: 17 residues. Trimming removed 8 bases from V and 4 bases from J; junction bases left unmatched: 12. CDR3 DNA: TGCAGTTCTCACGGGACTAGCGGGGGGGGCATTCCAGATACGCAGTATTTT. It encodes CSSHGTSGGGIPDTQYF.